The 15 T cell receptor beta chains in this list originate from one sample, sequenced in a study of radiotherapy plus CTLA-4 blockade in lung cancer. Clones were read by immunoSEQ multiplex PCR, and TCRdb kept only the in-frame ones, dropping some. This table holds 60,000 to 65,000 clones, 70% to 85% found once. This sample comprised peripheral blood, obtained from a patient treated with radiotherapy plus ipilimumab. Every receptor here comes from a human donor with non-small cell lung cancer who had a complete response to radiotherapy plus ipilimumab.

This clone has a handful of counts. The chain employs TRBV18 and TRBJ2-5; D gene unclear. Germline assignment: CDR1 KGHSH and CDR2 LQKENI. V was pared by 5 bases and J by 2 bases, with 3 bases between. This CDR3 has 11 residues. The CDR3 DNA sequence: TGTGCCAGCTCAGCGCAAGAGACCCAGTACTTC. Its protein product is CASSAQETQYF.

The J gene is TRBJ2-3, the V gene TRBV7-2; D uncertain. Germline loops: CDR1 SGHTA, CDR2 FQGNSA. The CDR3 has 15 amino acids. Trimming took 5 bases from V and 6 from J, leaving 18 bases between them. The CDR3 DNA reads as TGTGCCAGCAGCGGGGTGCGCGGCCAGAGGGATACGCAGTATTTT. This sequence encodes CASSGVRGQRDTQYF.

The V call is TRBV14, the J call TRBJ1-2, with a weak D call TRBD1 (6 bases). The V gene lost 0 bases and the J gene lost 7 bases, with 18 bases spanning the gap. CDR3 length equals 16 residues. CDR1 is SGHDN and CDR2 is FVKESK in the germline V gene. DNA of the CDR3: TGTGCCAGCAGCCAAGATAGCCAGGGGAGTTTTCGTGGCTACACCTTC. Its translation: CASSQDSQGSFRGYTF.

The rearrangement links TRBV7-8 to TRBJ2-7; D might be TRBD2 (6 bases). Germline loops: CDR1 SGHVS, CDR2 FQNEAQ. Trimming removed 1 base at V and 2 bases at J, with 12 bases between. The CDR3 covers 15 residues. The CDR3 nucleotides read TGTGCCAGCAGCTTAGATCGGGGGTGGGCCTACGAGCAGTACGTC. Encoded protein: CASSLDRGWAYEQYV.

The V call is TRBV6-5, the J call TRBJ2-7; 7 bases map to TRBD1. Germline V gene sequence: CDR1 MNHEY, CDR2 SVGAGI. This CDR3 spans 14 amino acids. V dropped 5 bases and J dropped 6; count of bases not matched to a gene: 10. The CDR3 sequence is CASSKAPTGSEQYF. The DNA of the CDR3 is TGTGCCAGCAGTAAAGCCCCGACAGGGTCCGAGCAGTACTTC.

DNA for the CDR3: TGTGCCAGCAGTAGGTTGGACGGAAGCTCTGGAAACACCATATATTTT. The encoded protein is CASSRLDGSSGNTIYF. The V call is TRBV27, the J call TRBJ1-3; D gene unclear. The V gene's germline CDR1 is MNHEY and CDR2 SMNVEV (reference sequence). CDR3 size: 16 residues. The V end was cut by 5 bases, the J end by 0 bases, with 14 bases between.

The CDR3 protein is CASSEPGVVKNIQYF. The CDR3 nucleotides read TGTGCCAGTAGTGAACCCGGGGTCGTCAAAAACATTCAGTACTTC. The chain links TRBV19 to TRBJ2-4; D might be TRBD2 (5 bases). The germline V gene has CDR1 LNHDA and CDR2 SQIVND (reference sequence). CDR3 size: 15 residues. Deletions cut 5 bases from V and 3 bases from J, with 14 bases between.

This chain links TRBV2 with TRBJ2-1; D is possibly TRBD2 (7 bases). The germline CDR1 and CDR2 sequences are SNHLY and FYNNEI. V lost 1 base and J 3 bases, leaving 13 bases between the germline ends. The CDR3 loop spans 16 amino acids. This chain's CDR3 is CASSEGGLAVYNEQFF. In nucleotides, the CDR3 is TGTGCCAGCAGTGAAGGGGGGCTAGCGGTCTACAATGAGCAGTTCTTC.

The chain combines TRBV29-1 with TRBJ2-5; the D gene is possibly TRBD1 (5 bases). Germline V lookup: CDR1 SQVTM, CDR2 ANQGSEA. Trimming cost V 7 bases and J 1 base, with 19 bases left between them. The CDR3 runs 15 residues. The CDR3 spells CSAVKSRQIQETQYF. CDR3 nucleotides: TGCAGCGCCGTTAAGTCCCGACAGATCCAAGAGACCCAGTACTTC.

Worth noting for this clone: A read error may account for a junction end that differs from germline. V gene TRBV19 combines with J gene TRBJ2-7; no reliable D call. This CDR3 is 13 amino acids long. Looked up from germline, CDR1 is LNHDA and CDR2 is SQIVND (reference sequence). The CDR3 DNA reads TGTGCCAGTAGTACGACTCCCTCCTACGAGCGGTACTTC. Translation gives CASSTTPSYERYF.

The chain is built from TRBV5-4 and TRBJ2-3, with D maybe TRBD2 (7 bases). Germline values: CDR1 SGHNT, CDR2 YYREEE (reference sequence). The CDR3 totals 16 residues. V shed 5 bases and J shed 0 bases, with 16 bases lying between them. This CDR3 is CASSSGGRPSTDTQYF. The CDR3 DNA reads TGTGCCAGCAGTTCCGGGGGGCGGCCTAGCACAGATACGCAGTATTTT. The variable domain in full, completed from reference TRBV5-4 and TRBJ2-3, reads ETGVTQSPTHLIKTRGQQVTLRCSSQSGHNTVSWYQQALGQGPQFIFQYYREEENGRGNFPPRFSGLQFPNYSSELNVNALELDDSALYLCASSSGGRPSTDTQYFGPGTRLTVL.

The chain employs TRBV27 and TRBJ1-2; D is perhaps TRBD1 (5 bases). The CDR3 consists of 13 residues. The germline V gene has CDR1 MNHEY and CDR2 SMNVEV (reference sequence). The V end was cut by 3 bases, the J end by 5 bases, with 10 bases between. The DNA for the CDR3 is TGTGCCAGCAGTTTGCGAGGGACTTATGGCTACACCTTC. Translation: CASSLRGTYGYTF.

The chain combines TRBV5-6 with TRBJ1-1; a weak D match, TRBD1 (5 bases). Germline-derived CDR1 and CDR2 are SGHDT and YYEEEE. V lost 0 bases and J lost 0, with 15 bases in between. The CDR3 contains 17 residues. As DNA, the CDR3 is TGTGCCAGCAGCTTGGCCGGGTTTGGGGGTCTGAACACTGAAGCTTTCTTT. Translating gives CASSLAGFGGLNTEAFF.

This clone appeared a single time. V gene TRBV15 combines with J gene TRBJ1-5; tentatively, D is TRBD1 (6 bases). V was clipped by 0 bases and J by 4 bases, with 7 bases between them. Germline V gene sequence: CDR1 LNHNV, CDR2 YYDKDF (reference sequence). CDR3 length: 14 residues. The CDR3, as DNA: TGTGCCACCAGCAGAGATCAGGGGAATCAGCCCCAGCATTTT. Its protein product is CATSRDQGNQPQHF.

The chain has TRBV7-2 and TRBJ1-2; D is unclear. CDR1 is SGHTA, CDR2 FQGNSA, per germline. The CDR3 totals 16 residues. The V and J ends lost 2 bases and 0 bases respectively, with 13 bases between them. The CDR3 DNA reads TGTGCCAGCAGCTTAAATTCTGCAGAGTCTAACTATGGCTACACCTTC. It encodes CASSLNSAESNYGYTF.